The rows below give T cell receptor beta chains drawn from one sample of a study of identical twins. TCRdb re-called the 5' RACE reads with MiXCR, one entry per CDR3 protein. The profile shows 310,000 or so distinct CDR3 sequences, 7.5% to 9.5% of them singletons. Another study also made use of these data, one on yellow fever vaccine responses in identical twins.

Sample: CD8+ T cells sorted from blood. The origin of the receptors is a woman in her late teens or twenties in good health. Both conserved end residues are part of each CDR3. The D gene is left open where the match is weak. Where a row states a size, it is once, few, many or the class of an expanded clone; other rows omit it.

many	TRBV27	.	TRBJ2-2	TGTGCCAGCAGTCGTACCCCACGCCCTAACACCGGGGAGCTGTTTTTT	CASSRTPRPNTGELFF
many	TRBV4-3	.	TRBJ1-1	TGCGCCAGCAGCCAAGACAGGGCTTGGGCTGAAGCTTTCTTT	CASSQDRAWAEAFF
.	TRBV20-1	.	TRBJ2-2	TGCAGTGCTAGAGAAACGGGGGGCGGGAACACCGGGGAGCTGTTTTTT	CSARETGGGNTGELFF
many	TRBV12-3/TRBV12-4	TRBD2	TRBJ2-3	TGTGCCAGCAGTTTTACGACTAGCGCCACAGATACGCAGTATTTT	CASSFTTSATDTQYF
.	TRBV11-2	.	TRBJ2-1	TGTGCCAGCAGCTTAGGGCGGGGCCCGGGCTATGAGCAGTTCTTC	CASSLGRGPGYEQFF
many	TRBV20-1	.	TRBJ1-1	TGCAGTGCTAGAGATTTGCGGACGCACACTGAAGCTTTCTTT	CSARDLRTHTEAFF
few	TRBV9	TRBD2	TRBJ2-1	TGTGCCAGCAGCGGCCGGATAGCGGGGTACAATGAGCAGTTCTTC	CASSGRIAGYNEQFF
many	TRBV27	.	TRBJ1-2	TGTGCCAGCAGTGATGGGGGTCCTTCGCGCGGCTACACCTTC	CASSDGGPSRGYTF
few	TRBV4-3	TRBD2	TRBJ2-1	TGCGCCAGCAGCACCCGAACGTCCGGGACTATCTCCTACAATGAGCAGTTCTTC	CASSTRTSGTISYNEQFF
many	TRBV12-3/TRBV12-4	.	TRBJ2-1	TGTGCCAGCAGTTTAGGATACTCCTACAATGAGCAGTTCTTC	CASSLGYSYNEQFF
few	TRBV29-1	TRBD2	TRBJ2-7	TGCAGCACCAAGACTTTCGGCAGCGGGAGTCCCTACGAGCAGTACTTC	CSTKTFGSGSPYEQYF
.	TRBV14	TRBD2	TRBJ2-1	TGTGCCAGCAGCCAAGTCAAGGTTAGGCTAGCGGCCTACAATGAGCGGTTCTTC	CASSQVKVRLAAYNERFF
.	TRBV5-5	TRBD1	TRBJ1-6	TGTGCCAGCAGCTCGGGACAGGGGAGCTCCTATAATTCACCCCTCCACTTT	CASSSGQGSSYNSPLHF
.	TRBV6-6	.	TRBJ2-1	TGTGCCAGCAGTTACCTCGGACACAATGAGCAGTTCTTC	CASSYLGHNEQFF
.	TRBV20-1	.	TRBJ1-1	TGCAGTGCTGGAGACTCGATGAACACTGAAGCTTTCTTT	CSAGDSMNTEAFF
.	TRBV2	TRBD2	TRBJ2-1	TGTGCCATCGCGACACTAGCGGGAGGGGTTGAGCAGTTCTTC	CAIATLAGGVEQFF
many	TRBV12-3/TRBV12-4	.	TRBJ2-7	TGTGCCAGCAGTTTACTAGCCTCCGAGCAGTACTTC	CASSLLASEQYF
many	TRBV4-3	TRBD2	TRBJ2-1	TGCGCCAGCAGCCCTATAGCGGGAGGGTCCTACAATGAGCAGTTCTTC	CASSPIAGGSYNEQFF
many	TRBV13	.	TRBJ2-2	TGTGCCAGCAGCGTCAACGGGGAGCTGTTTTTT	CASSVNGELFF
.	TRBV20-1	.	TRBJ1-6	TGCAGTGCTAGAGATTTGTACGGGGCGGTCTCCTATAATTCACCCCTCCACTTT	CSARDLYGAVSYNSPLHF
.	TRBV12-3/TRBV12-4	.	TRBJ2-2	TGTGCCAGCAGTTGGCCCGCCGGGGGTACGAACACCGGGGAGCTGTTTTTT	CASSWPAGGTNTGELFF
few	TRBV5-1	.	TRBJ2-1	TGCGCCAGCTCTCCGGACCTTCGGGCCGAGCAGTTCTTC	CASSPDLRAEQFF
.	TRBV4-1	.	TRBJ2-3	TGCGCCAGCAGCCAGACCCCAACACCAACTAGCACAGATACGCAGTATTTT	CASSQTPTPTSTDTQYF
many	TRBV29-1	TRBD1	TRBJ1-2	TGCAGCGTTGAAGTTTCACGGGACAGCCCAACTAACTATGGCTACACCTTC	CSVEVSRDSPTNYGYTF
.	TRBV6-5	TRBD1	TRBJ2-7	TGTGCCAGCAGTTCGGACAGGAGGTACGAGCAGTACTTC	CASSSDRRYEQYF
.	TRBV28	.	TRBJ2-2	TGTGCCAGCAACTACTCTCCTCCCGGGGAGCTGCTTTTT	CASNYSPPGELLF
many	TRBV7-6	.	TRBJ2-2	TGTGCCAGCAGCCGGGGGTCCCTAGGCGGGGAGCTGTTTTTT	CASSRGSLGGELFF
few	TRBV4-1	.	TRBJ2-1	TGCGCCAGCAGCCACCAATCCAATGAGCAGTTCTTC	CASSHQSNEQFF
few	TRBV19	TRBD1	TRBJ2-2	TGTGCCAGTGGGACAGCTACGAACACCGGGGAGCTGTTTTTT	CASGTATNTGELFF
many	TRBV3-1	TRBD2	TRBJ2-4	TGTGCCAGCAGCCAAGCTTTAGCGGGAGGGTTAGCCAAAAACATTCAGTACTTC	CASSQALAGGLAKNIQYF
.	TRBV5-6	.	TRBJ2-2	TGTGCCAGCAGCTTGGCAGCGGATATGGCCGGGGAGCTGTTTTTT	CASSLAADMAGELFF
.	TRBV4-1	.	TRBJ2-1	TGCGCCAGCAGCCAAGGGACTTCCTTCTTAGGGCAGTTCTTC	CASSQGTSFLGQFF
few	TRBV15	.	TRBJ2-3	TGTGCCACCGGGTCGGGTGTAGATACGCAGTATTTT	CATGSGVDTQYF
few	TRBV28	TRBD1	TRBJ2-2	TGTGCCAGCAGTTACGGGACAGGGGCCCCCTCGAACACCGGGGAGCTGTTTTTT	CASSYGTGAPSNTGELFF
many	TRBV7-9	TRBD2	TRBJ2-3	TGTGCCAGCAGCCCTGTCTTAGCGGGGAGCACAGATACGCAGTATTTT	CASSPVLAGSTDTQYF
many	TRBV9	TRBD2	TRBJ2-1	TGTGCCAGCAGCCCAAGACTAGCGGACAAATCCTACAATGAGCAGTTCTTC	CASSPRLADKSYNEQFF
many	TRBV29-1	TRBD1	TRBJ2-5	TGCAGCGTTGATACAGGGGGCCCTCCGACCCAGTACTTC	CSVDTGGPPTQYF
many	TRBV27	.	TRBJ2-7	TGTGCCAGCAGTATGACTAGCTCCTACGAGCAGTACTTC	CASSMTSSYEQYF
.	TRBV7-9	TRBD1	TRBJ2-5	TGTGCCAGCAGCCCTACTATCCGGACAGGGGAGGAGACCCAGTACTTC	CASSPTIRTGEETQYF
many	TRBV4-2	.	TRBJ1-1	TGTGCCAGCAGCCACGGGGGATGGAACACTGAAGCTTTCTTT	CASSHGGWNTEAFF
.	TRBV7-9	TRBD2	TRBJ2-5	TGTGCCAGCAGCCCCTATCCGGGACTACCAGAGACCCAGTACTTC	CASSPYPGLPETQYF
few	TRBV6-5	.	TRBJ2-3	TGTGCCAGCAGTTACTTCCGCGTTAGCACAGATACGCAGTATTTT	CASSYFRVSTDTQYF